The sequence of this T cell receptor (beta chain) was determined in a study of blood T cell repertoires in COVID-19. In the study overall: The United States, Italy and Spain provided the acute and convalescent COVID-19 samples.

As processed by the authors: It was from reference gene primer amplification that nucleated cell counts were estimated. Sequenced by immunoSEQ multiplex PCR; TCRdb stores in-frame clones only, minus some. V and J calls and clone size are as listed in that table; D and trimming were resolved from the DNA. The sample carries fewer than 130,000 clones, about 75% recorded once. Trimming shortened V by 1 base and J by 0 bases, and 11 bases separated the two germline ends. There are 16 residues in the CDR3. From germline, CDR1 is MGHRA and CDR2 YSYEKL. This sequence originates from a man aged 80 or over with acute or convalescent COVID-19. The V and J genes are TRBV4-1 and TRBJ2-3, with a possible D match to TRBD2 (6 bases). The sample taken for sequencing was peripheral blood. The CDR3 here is CASSQGGDQSTDTQYF. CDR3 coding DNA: TGCGCCAGCAGCCAAGGGGGGGACCAAAGCACAGATACGCAGTATTTT.